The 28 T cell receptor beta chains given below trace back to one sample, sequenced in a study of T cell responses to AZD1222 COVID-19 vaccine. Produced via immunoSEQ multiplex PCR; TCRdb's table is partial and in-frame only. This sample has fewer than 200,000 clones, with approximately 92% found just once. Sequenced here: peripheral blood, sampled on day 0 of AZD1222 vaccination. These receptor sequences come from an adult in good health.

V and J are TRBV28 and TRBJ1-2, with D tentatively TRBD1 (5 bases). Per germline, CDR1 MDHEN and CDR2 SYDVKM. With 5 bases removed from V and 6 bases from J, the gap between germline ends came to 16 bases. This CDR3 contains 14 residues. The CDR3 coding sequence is TGTGCCAGCAGTGCACAGGCCTGGTTTGATGGCTACACCTTC. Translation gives CASSAQAWFDGYTF.

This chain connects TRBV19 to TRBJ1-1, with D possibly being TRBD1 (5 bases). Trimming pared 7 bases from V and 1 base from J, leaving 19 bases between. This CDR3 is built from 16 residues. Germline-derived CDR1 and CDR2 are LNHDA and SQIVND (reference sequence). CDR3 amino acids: CASILASGQGNTEAFF. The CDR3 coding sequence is TGTGCCAGTATCCTTGCAAGTGGGCAGGGGAACACTGAAGCTTTCTTT.

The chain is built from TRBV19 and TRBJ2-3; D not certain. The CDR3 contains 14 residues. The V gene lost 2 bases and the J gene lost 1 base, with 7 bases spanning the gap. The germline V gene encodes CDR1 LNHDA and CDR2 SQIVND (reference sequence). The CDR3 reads CASSITSGTDTQYF. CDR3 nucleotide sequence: TGTGCCAGTAGTATAACCTCGGGCACAGATACGCAGTATTTT. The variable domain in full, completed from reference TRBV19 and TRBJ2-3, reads DGGITQSPKYLFRKEGQNVTLSCEQNLNHDAMYWYRQDPGQGLRLIYYSQIVNDFQKGDIAEGYSVSREKKESFPLTVTSAQKNPTAFYLCASSITSGTDTQYFGPGTRLTVL.

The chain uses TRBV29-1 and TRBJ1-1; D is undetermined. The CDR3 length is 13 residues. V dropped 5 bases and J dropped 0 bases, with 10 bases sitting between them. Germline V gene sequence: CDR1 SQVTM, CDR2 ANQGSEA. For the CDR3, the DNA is TGCAGCGTTCAAGGTCTAATGAACACTGAAGCTTTCTTT. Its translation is CSVQGLMNTEAFF.

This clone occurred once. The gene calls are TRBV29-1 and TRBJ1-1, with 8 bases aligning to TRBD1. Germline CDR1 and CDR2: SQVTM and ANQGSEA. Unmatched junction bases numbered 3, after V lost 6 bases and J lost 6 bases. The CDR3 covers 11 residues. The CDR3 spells CSVGQGPEAFF. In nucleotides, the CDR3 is TGCAGCGTCGGACAGGGCCCTGAAGCTTTCTTT.

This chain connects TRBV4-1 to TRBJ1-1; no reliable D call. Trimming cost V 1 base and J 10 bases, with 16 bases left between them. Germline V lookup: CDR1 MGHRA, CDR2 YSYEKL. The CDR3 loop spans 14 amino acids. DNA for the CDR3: TGCGCCAGCAGCCAAGTGTCAGGTTTTGCCGGAGCTTTCTTT. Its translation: CASSQVSGFAGAFF.

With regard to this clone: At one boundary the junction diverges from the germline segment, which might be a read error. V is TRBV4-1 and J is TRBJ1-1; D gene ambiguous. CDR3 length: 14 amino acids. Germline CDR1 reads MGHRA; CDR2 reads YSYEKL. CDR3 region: CASSRGGLNTEAFF. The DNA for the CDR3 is TGCGCCAGCAGCCGAGGTGGACTGAATACTGAAGCTTTCTTT.

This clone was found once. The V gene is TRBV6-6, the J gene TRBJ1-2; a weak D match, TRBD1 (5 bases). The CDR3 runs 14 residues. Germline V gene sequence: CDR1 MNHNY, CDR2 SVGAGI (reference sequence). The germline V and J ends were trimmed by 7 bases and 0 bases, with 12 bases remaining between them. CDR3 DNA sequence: TGTGCCAGCACCAGACAACAGGCTAACTATGGCTACACCTTC. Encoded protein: CASTRQQANYGYTF.

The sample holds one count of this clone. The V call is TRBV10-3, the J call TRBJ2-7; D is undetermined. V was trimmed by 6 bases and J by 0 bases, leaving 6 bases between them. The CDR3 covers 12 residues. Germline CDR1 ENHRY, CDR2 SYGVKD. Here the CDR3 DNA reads TGTGCCATCAGAGACAACTCCTACGAGCAGTACTTC. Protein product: CAIRDNSYEQYF.

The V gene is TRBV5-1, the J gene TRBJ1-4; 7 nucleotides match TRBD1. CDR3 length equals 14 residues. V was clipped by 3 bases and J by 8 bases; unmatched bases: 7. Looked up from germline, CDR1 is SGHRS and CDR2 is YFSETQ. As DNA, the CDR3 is TGCGCCAGCAGCTCCCGACAGGGAGAAGAAAAACTGTTTTTT. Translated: CASSSRQGEEKLFF.

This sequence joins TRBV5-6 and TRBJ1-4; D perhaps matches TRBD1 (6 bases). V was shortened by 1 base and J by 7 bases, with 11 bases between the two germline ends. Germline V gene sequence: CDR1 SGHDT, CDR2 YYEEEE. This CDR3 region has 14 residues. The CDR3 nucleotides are TGTGCCAGCAGCTTGTCAGGGGCGGGTGAAAAACTGTTTTTT. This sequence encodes CASSLSGAGEKLFF.

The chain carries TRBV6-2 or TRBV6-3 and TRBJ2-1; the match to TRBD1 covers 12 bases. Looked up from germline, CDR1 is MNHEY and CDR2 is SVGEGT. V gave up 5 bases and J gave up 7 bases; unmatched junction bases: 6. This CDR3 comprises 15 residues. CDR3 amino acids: CASSGDRGRRNEQFF. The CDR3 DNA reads TGTGCCAGCAGTGGGGACAGGGGGCGAAGGAATGAGCAGTTCTTC.

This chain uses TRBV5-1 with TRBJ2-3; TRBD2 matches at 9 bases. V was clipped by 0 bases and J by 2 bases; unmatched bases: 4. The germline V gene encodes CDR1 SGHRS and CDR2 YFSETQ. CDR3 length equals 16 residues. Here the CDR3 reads CASSLGVAGDTDTQYF. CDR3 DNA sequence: TGCGCCAGCAGCTTGGGGGTAGCGGGGGACACAGATACGCAGTATTTT.

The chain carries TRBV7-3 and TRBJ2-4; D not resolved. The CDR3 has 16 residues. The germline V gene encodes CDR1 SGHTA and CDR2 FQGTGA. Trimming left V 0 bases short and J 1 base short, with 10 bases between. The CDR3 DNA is TGTGCCAGCAGCTTAACAGGGTCGGAGGCCAAAAACATTCAGTACTTC. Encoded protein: CASSLTGSEAKNIQYF.

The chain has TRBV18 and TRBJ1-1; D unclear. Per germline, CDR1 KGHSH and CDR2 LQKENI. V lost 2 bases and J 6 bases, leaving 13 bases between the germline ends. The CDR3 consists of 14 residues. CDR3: CASSPGNSPPEAFF. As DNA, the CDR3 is TGTGCCAGCTCACCAGGGAACAGCCCCCCTGAAGCTTTCTTT.

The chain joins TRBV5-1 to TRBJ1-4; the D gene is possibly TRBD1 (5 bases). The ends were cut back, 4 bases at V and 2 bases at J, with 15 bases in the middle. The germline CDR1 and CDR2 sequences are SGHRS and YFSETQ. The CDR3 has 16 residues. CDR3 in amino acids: CASSPSTGVTNEKLFF. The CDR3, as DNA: TGCGCCAGCAGCCCCTCGACGGGGGTTACTAATGAAAAACTGTTTTTT.

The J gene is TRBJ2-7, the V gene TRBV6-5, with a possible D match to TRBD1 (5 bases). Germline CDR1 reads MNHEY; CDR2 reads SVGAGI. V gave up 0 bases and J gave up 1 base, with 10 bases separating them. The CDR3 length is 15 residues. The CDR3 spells CASSYSNRQSYEQYF. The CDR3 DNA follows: TGTGCCAGCAGTTACTCGAATCGACAGTCCTACGAGCAGTACTTC.

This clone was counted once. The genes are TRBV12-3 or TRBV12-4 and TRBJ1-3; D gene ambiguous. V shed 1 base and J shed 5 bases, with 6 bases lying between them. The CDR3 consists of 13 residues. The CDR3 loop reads CASSLVVRNTIYF. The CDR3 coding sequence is TGTGCCAGCAGTTTAGTTGTACGAAACACCATATATTTT.

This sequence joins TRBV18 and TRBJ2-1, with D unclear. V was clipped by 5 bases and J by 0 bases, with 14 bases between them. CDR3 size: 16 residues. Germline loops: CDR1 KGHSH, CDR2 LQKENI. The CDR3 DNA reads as TGTGCCAGCTCAGTTGGACCTTTGAGCTCCTACAATGAGCAGTTCTTC. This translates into CASSVGPLSSYNEQFF. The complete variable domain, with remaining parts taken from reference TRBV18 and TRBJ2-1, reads NAGVMQNPRHLVRRRGQEARLRCSPMKGHSHVYWYRQLPEEGLKFMVYLQKENIIDESGMPKERFSAEFPKEGPSILRIQQVVRGDSAAYFCASSVGPLSSYNEQFFGPGTRLTVL.

The CDR3 DNA reads TGTGCCAGCGCAAACTCCGGACAGAGCCGAATCAAGCCCCAGCATTTT. This sequence encodes CASANSGQSRIKPQHF. The V call is TRBV28, the J call TRBJ1-5; D is possibly TRBD1 (6 bases). The ends were cut back, 8 bases at V and 8 bases at J, with 25 bases in the middle. This CDR3 region has 16 residues. Germline V CDR1 and CDR2: MDHEN, SYDVKM. Full variable domain (rest looked up from reference TRBV28 and TRBJ1-5): DVKVTQSSRYLVKRTGEKVFLECVQDMDHENMFWYRQDPGLGLRLIYFSYDVKMKEKGDIPEGYSVSREKKERFSLILESASTNQTSMYLCASANSGQSRIKPQHFGDGTRLSIL.

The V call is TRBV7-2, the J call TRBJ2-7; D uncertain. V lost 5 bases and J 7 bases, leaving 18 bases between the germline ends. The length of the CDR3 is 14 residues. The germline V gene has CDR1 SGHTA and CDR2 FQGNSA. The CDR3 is CASSPSVGLREQYF. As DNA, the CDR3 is TGTGCCAGCAGCCCTAGTGTAGGGTTGCGGGAGCAGTACTTC.

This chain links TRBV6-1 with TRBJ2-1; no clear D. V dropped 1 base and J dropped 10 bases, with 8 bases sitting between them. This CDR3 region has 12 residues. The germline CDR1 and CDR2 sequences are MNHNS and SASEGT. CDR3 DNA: TGTGCCAGCAGTGAAGTGGGGTGGGAGCAGTTCTTC. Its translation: CASSEVGWEQFF.

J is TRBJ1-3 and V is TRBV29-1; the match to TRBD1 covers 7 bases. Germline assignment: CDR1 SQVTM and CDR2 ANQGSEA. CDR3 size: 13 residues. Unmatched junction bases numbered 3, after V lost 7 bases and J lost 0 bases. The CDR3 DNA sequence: TGCAGCGGCTCAGGGGGCTCTGGAAACACCATATATTTT. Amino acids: CSGSGGSGNTIYF.

The CDR3 sequence is CASSIDRGGEQYF. The CDR3 region has the DNA TGTGCCAGCAGCATCGACAGGGGAGGCGAGCAGTACTTC. This rearrangement joins TRBV7-6 to TRBJ2-7; 8 bases agree with TRBD1. The CDR3 has 13 residues. Germline-derived CDR1 and CDR2 are SGHVS and FNYEAQ. After removal of 5 bases from V and 6 bases from J, the junction contained 6 bases not matched to a gene.

This chain's CDR3 is CASRRRQEAFF. The CDR3 DNA is TGTGCCAGCAGGCGACGCCAAGAAGCTTTCTTT. The chain recombines TRBV6-5 with TRBJ1-1; D is ambiguous. The CDR3 runs to 11 residues. Trimming took 6 bases from V and 8 from J, leaving 10 bases between them. Germline V gene data show CDR1 as MNHEY and CDR2 as SVGAGI.

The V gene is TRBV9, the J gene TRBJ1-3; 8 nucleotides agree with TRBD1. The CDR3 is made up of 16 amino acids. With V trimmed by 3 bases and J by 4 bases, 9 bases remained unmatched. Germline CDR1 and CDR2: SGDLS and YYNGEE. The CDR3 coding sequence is TGTGCCAGCAGCGCAGGGACAGGTAGAGGCGGAAACACCATATATTTT. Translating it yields CASSAGTGRGGNTIYF.

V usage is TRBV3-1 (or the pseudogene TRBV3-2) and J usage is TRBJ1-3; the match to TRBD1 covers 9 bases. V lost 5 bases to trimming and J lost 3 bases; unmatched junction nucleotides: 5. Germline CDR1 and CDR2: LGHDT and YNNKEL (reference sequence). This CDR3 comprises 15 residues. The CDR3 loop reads CASSKDRGGGNTIYF. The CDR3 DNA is TGTGCCAGCAGCAAGGACAGGGGAGGTGGAAACACCATATATTTT.

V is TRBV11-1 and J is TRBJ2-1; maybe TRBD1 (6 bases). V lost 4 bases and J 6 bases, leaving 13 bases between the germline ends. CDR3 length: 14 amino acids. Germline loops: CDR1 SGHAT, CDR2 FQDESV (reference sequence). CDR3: CASSSAGTINEQFF. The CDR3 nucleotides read TGTGCCAGCAGCTCGGCCGGGACAATCAATGAGCAGTTCTTC.